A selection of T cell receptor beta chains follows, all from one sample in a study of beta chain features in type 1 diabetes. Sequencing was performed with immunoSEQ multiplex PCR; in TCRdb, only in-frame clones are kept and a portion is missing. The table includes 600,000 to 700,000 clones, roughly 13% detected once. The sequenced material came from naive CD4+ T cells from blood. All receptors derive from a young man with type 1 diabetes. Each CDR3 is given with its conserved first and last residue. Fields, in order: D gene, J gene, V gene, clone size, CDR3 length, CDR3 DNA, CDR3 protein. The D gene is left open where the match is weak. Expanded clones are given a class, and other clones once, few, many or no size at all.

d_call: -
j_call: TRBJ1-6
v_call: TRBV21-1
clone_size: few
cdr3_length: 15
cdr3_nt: TGTGCCAGCACGATCTCGGGGTCACATAATTCACCCCTCCACTTT
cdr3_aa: CASTISGSHNSPLHF

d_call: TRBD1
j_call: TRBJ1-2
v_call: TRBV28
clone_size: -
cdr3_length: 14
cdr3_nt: TGTGCCAGCAGTTTAGAGGGGGCTGGCTATGGCTACACCTTC
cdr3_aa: CASSLEGAGYGYTF

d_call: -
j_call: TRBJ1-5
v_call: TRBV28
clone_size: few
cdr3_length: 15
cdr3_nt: TGTGCCATTCTCCCTGTGGGTGGTTTCGATCAGCCCCAGCATTTT
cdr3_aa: CAILPVGGFDQPQHF

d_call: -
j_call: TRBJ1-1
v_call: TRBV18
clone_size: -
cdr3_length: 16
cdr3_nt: TGTGCCAGCTCCCCGACATCGGGGCGAATGGGCACTGAAGCTTTCTTT
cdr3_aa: CASSPTSGRMGTEAFF

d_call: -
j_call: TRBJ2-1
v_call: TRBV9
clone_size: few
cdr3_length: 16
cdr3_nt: TGTGCCAGCAGCGTAGAGGAGTCTAGCTCCTACAATGAGCAGTTCTTC
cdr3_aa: CASSVEESSSYNEQFF

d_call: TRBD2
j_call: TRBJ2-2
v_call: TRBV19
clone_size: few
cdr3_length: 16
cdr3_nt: TGTGCCAGTAGTGCTAGCGGGGGGACGAACACCGGGGAGCTGTTTTTT
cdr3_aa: CASSASGGTNTGELFF

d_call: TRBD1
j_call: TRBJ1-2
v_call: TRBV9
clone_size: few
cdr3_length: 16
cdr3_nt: TGTGCCAGCAGCGCCCCACAAACAGGGGGCTCCCATGGCTACACCTTC
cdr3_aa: CASSAPQTGGSHGYTF

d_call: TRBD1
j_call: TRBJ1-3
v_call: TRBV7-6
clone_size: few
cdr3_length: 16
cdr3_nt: TGTGCCAGCAGCCTTACGACAGGGGGGTATGGAAACACCATATATTTT
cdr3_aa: CASSLTTGGYGNTIYF

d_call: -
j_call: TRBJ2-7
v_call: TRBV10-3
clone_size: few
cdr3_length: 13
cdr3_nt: TGTGCCATCAGTGGTCGTCGGGACTACGAGCAGTACTTC
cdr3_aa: CAISGRRDYEQYF

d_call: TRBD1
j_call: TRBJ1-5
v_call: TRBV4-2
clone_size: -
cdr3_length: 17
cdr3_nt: TGTGCCAGCAGCCAAGAGGAGACAGGGGGCGGGAATCAGCCCCAGCATTTT
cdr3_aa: CASSQEETGGGNQPQHF

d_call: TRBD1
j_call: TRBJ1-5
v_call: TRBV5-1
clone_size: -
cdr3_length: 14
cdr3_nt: TGCGCCAGCAGCCCCGGGACAGGCTATCAGCCCCAGCATTTT
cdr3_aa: CASSPGTGYQPQHF

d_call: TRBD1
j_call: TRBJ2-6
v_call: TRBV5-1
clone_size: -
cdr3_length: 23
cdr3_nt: TGCGCCAGCAGCTTCAAGGGACAGGACAGTACCATCCGTCCTCATTCTGGGGCCAACGTCCTGACTTTC
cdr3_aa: CASSFKGQDSTIRPHSGANVLTF

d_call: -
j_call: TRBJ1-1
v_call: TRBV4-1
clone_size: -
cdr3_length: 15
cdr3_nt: TGCGCCAGCAGCCAAGAACCCCGGCTGGGCACTGAAGCTTTCTTT
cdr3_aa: CASSQEPRLGTEAFF

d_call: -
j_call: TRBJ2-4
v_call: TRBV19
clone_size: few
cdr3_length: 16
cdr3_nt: TGTGCCAGTAGTATGTCGGTTATGGGAGGACTAAACATTCAGTACTTC
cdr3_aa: CASSMSVMGGLNIQYF

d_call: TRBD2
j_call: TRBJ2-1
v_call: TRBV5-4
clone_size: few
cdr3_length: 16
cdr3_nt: TGTGCCAGCAGCCCTCCCGCCGGGCGGGGGGTCAATGAGCAGTTCTTC
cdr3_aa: CASSPPAGRGVNEQFF

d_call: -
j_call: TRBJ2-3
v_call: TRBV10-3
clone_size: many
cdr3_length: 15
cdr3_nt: TGTGCCATCAGTGAGACGGACGTTGGCACAGATACGCAGTATTTT
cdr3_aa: CAISETDVGTDTQYF

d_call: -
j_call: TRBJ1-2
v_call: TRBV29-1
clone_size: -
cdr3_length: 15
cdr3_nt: TGCAGCGTTGTAAACGCAGGAGGGGCAGGTCATGCCCCCCGCTTC
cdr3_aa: CSVVNAGGAGHAPRF

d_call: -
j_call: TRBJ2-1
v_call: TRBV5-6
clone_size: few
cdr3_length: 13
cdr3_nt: TGTGCCAGCAGCTTCTTTAAGTACAATGAGCAGTTCTTC
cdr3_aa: CASSFFKYNEQFF

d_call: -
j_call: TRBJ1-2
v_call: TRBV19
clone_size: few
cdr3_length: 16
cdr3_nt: TGTGCCAGTAGCGGATCCGGGACCGCGGTGGACTATGGCTACACCTTC
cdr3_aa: CASSGSGTAVDYGYTF

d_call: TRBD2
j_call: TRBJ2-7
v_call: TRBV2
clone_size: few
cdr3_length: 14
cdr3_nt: TGTGCCAGCCGCCAGGAGCGGGAATCCTACGAGCAGTACTTC
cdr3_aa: CASRQERESYEQYF

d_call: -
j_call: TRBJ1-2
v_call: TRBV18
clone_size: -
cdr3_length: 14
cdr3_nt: TGTGCCAGCTCACCAGGTCCGGGGGACTATGGCTACACCTTC
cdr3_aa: CASSPGPGDYGYTF

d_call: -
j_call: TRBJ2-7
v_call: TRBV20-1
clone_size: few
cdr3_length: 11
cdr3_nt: TGCAGTGCTCAACAGGGCTACGAGCAGTACTTC
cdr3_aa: CSAQQGYEQYF

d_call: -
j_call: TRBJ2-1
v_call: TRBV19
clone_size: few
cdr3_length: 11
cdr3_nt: TGTGCCAGTAGTATCCACCCAACCCAGGTCTTC
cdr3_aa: CASSIHPTQVF

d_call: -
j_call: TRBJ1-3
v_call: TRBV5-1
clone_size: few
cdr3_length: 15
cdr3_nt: TGCGCCAGCAGCGAGGCGGGATTCTCTGGAAACACCATATATTTT
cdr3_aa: CASSEAGFSGNTIYF

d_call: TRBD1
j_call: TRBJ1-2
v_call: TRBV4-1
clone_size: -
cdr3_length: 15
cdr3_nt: TGCGCCAGCAGCCCCCGGGACAGGGATAACTATGGCTACACCTTC
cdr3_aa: CASSPRDRDNYGYTF

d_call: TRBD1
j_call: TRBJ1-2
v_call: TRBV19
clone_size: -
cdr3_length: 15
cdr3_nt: TGTGCCAGTAGTATCTCGACAGGGGAAGAGTATGGCTACACCTTC
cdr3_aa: CASSISTGEEYGYTF

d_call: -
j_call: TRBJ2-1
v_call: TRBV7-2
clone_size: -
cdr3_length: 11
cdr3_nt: TGTGCCAGCAGCTCAATCGACCCCTGGGTCTTC
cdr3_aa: CASSSIDPWVF

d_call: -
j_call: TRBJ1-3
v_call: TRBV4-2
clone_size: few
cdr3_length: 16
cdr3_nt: TGTGCCAGCAGCCAAGATCTGGTCCAGGGGGGAAACACCATATATTTT
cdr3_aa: CASSQDLVQGGNTIYF

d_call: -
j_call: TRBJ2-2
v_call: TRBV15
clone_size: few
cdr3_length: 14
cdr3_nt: TGTGCCACCAGCCTAGGGCCGGGGGCATGGATGATGTTTTTT
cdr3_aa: CATSLGPGAWMMFF

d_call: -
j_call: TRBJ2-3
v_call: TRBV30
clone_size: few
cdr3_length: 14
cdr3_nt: TGTGCCTGGAGTGTAGGGGGGCCGACAGATACGCAGTATTTT
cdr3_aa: CAWSVGGPTDTQYF

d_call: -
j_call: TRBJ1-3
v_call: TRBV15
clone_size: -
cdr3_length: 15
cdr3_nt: TGTGCCACCAGCAGGGGACATGTCTCTGGAAACACCATATATTTT
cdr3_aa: CATSRGHVSGNTIYF

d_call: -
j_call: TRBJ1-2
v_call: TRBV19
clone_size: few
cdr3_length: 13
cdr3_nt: TGTGCCAGTAGTAGGGAGGGTTTTGATGGCTACACCTTC
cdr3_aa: CASSREGFDGYTF

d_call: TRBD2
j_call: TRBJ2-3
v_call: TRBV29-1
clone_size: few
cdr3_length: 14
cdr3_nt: TGCAGCGAAGAGCGGGGGGGCAGCGCAGATACGCAGTATTTT
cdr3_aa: CSEERGGSADTQYF

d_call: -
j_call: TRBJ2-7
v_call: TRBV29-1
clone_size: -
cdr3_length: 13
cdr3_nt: TGCAGCGTTTTGGTACAACAGTCCTACGAGCAGTACTTC
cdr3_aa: CSVLVQQSYEQYF

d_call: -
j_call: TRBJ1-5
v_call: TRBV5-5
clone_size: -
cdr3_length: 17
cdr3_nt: TGTGCCAGCACCCAGGCTGTGGGACAAGCAAACAATCAGCCCCAGCATTTT
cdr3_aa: CASTQAVGQANNQPQHF

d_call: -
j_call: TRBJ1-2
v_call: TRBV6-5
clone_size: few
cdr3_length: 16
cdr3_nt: TGTGCCAGCAGTTACTCCGGCAAAAAATTAGGCTATGGCTACACCTTC
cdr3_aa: CASSYSGKKLGYGYTF

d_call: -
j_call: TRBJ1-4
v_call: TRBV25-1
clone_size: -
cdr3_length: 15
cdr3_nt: TGTGCCAGCAGTGACCTCACGAAACAGGGTGAAAAACTGTTTTTT
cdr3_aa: CASSDLTKQGEKLFF

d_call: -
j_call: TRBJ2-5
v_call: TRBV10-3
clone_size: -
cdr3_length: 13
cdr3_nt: TGTGCCATCAAGCCTAGCCTGCCAGAGACCCAGTACTTC
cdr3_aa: CAIKPSLPETQYF

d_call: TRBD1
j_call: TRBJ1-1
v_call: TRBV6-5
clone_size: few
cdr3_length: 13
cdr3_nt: TGTGCCAGCCGGGACAGTTTGAACACTGAAGCTTTCTTT
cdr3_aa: CASRDSLNTEAFF

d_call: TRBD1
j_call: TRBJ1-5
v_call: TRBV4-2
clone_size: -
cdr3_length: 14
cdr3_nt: TGTGCCAGCAGCCTCGACAGGGGAGGTCAGCCCCAGCATTTT
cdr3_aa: CASSLDRGGQPQHF

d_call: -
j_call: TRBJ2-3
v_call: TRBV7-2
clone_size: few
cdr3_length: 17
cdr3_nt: TGTGCCAGCAGCGGACGGCCGGGGGGCCCTAGCACAGATACGCAGTATTTT
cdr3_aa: CASSGRPGGPSTDTQYF

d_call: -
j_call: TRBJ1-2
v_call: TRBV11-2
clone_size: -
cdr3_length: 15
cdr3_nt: TGTGCCAGCAGCTTAGCAAGACAGGAGTACTATGGCTACACCTTC
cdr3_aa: CASSLARQEYYGYTF